These T cell receptor beta chains were read from a single sample in a study of T cells after yellow fever vaccination. TCRdb re-called the 5' RACE reads through MiXCR, storing one row per CDR3 protein. This sample has tens of thousands of distinct CDR3 sequences, with roughly 7.7% found just once. Sequences were derived from CD8+ T cells sorted from PBMCs, sampled on the day of the yellow fever booster vaccination. The receptors were gathered from a man in his thirties or forties who received the YFV17D yellow fever vaccine. The CDR3 runs from the conserved cysteine through the conserved F or W. A D gene is named only where the DNA matches it firmly. Clone size is not always given. Where it is, it says once, few, many or a class for expanded clones.

size	D	V	J	DNA	CDR3
many	NA	TRBV29-1	TRBJ2-1	TGCAGCGTTGAAGGGAGATACAATGAGCAGTTCTTC	CSVEGRYNEQFF
many	TRBD1	TRBV28	TRBJ2-7	TGTGCCAGCAGTTTCGGGACAGGGGGCTCCTACGAGCAGTACTTC	CASSFGTGGSYEQYF
few	TRBD1	TRBV20-1	TRBJ1-5	TGCAGTGCTAGAGGGACAGGGAATCAGCCCCAGCATTTT	CSARGTGNQPQHF
few	NA	TRBV7-9	TRBJ1-3	TGTGCCAGCAGCTTGGGTGTTTCTGGAAACACCATATATTTT	CASSLGVSGNTIYF
NA	TRBD1	TRBV9	TRBJ2-7	TGTGCCAGCAGCGAGACAGGGGGCGACGAGCAGTACTTC	CASSETGGDEQYF
NA	TRBD1	TRBV7-9	TRBJ2-7	TGTGCCAGCAGCCAGGGGGACAGGGGGAACCACGAGCAGTACTTC	CASSQGDRGNHEQYF
NA	NA	TRBV7-9	TRBJ2-1	TGTGCCAGCAGCTTGGGCCTCGGCGTCGGGAATGAGCAGTTCTTC	CASSLGLGVGNEQFF
NA	NA	TRBV3-1	TRBJ2-3	TGTGCCAGCAGCCAAGATACCACAGATACGCAGTATTTT	CASSQDTTDTQYF
many	NA	TRBV5-1	TRBJ1-1	TGCGCCAGCAGCTTACCGGGGAATGAAGCTTTCTTT	CASSLPGNEAFF
few	TRBD2	TRBV6-5	TRBJ2-2	TGTGCCAGCAGTCTACGACTAGCGGCCACTAACACCGGGGAGCTGTTTTTT	CASSLRLAATNTGELFF
NA	TRBD2	TRBV18	TRBJ2-7	TGTGCCAGCTCACACGGGACTAGTGCCTACGAGCAGTACTTC	CASSHGTSAYEQYF
few	TRBD2	TRBV4-2	TRBJ2-2	TGTGCCAGCAGCGATTTTAGCGGGAGAACCACCGGGGAGCTGTTTTTT	CASSDFSGRTTGELFF
few	TRBD1	TRBV7-2	TRBJ1-2	TGTGCCAGCAGCTCCGGAAGACAGGGGTCGGTGGGTGGCTACACCTTC	CASSSGRQGSVGGYTF
few	TRBD2	TRBV28	TRBJ2-3	TGTGCCAGCAGTTTCCCCCTAGCGGGACTCGCAGATACGCAGTATTTT	CASSFPLAGLADTQYF
NA	NA	TRBV5-5	TRBJ2-1	TGTGCCAGCAGCCCCGTGACCCTGAATGAGCAGTTCTTC	CASSPVTLNEQFF
few	TRBD1	TRBV25-1	TRBJ1-2	TGTGCCAGCAGTGAATCCACAGGGGGCTCCTATGGCTACACCTTC	CASSESTGGSYGYTF
many	TRBD1	TRBV5-1	TRBJ2-7	TGCGCCAGCAGCACGACAGGGAATGGGGTTTTTGACGAGCAGTACTTC	CASSTTGNGVFDEQYF
many	NA	TRBV18	TRBJ2-7	TGTGCCAGCTCAACGTCAGGTTTCAACGAGCAGTACTTC	CASSTSGFNEQYF
few	NA	TRBV2	TRBJ2-3	TGTGCCAGCAGTATGGACTACGGGGGAACAGATACGCAGTATTTT	CASSMDYGGTDTQYF
few	NA	TRBV6-2/TRBV6-3	TRBJ2-2	TGTGCCAGCACCCAACGGTGGCCTGCAGGGGAGCTGTTTTTT	CASTQRWPAGELFF
many	TRBD1	TRBV10-3	TRBJ2-7	TGTGCCATCAGCCCTGGACAGGGGGGGTACGAGCAGTACTTC	CAISPGQGGYEQYF
NA	NA	TRBV14	TRBJ2-7	TGTGCCAGCAGCCAAGTATACGAGCAGTACTTC	CASSQVYEQYF
few	TRBD2	TRBV29-1	TRBJ2-1	TGCAGCGTTGCGCTACTAGCGGGAGGGCCCGGAAGCTCCTACAATGAGCAGTTCTTC	CSVALLAGGPGSSYNEQFF
many	NA	TRBV6-1	TRBJ2-5	TGTGCCAGCAGCGACACTCTGACCCAGTACTTC	CASSDTLTQYF
NA	NA	TRBV4-2	TRBJ2-2	TGTGCCAGCAGCCCCGATGGGTCCGGGGAGCTGTTTTTT	CASSPDGSGELFF
NA	NA	TRBV20-1	TRBJ2-7	TGCAGTGCTAGTGAGGGTTGGGAGCAGTACTTC	CSASEGWEQYF
many	NA	TRBV12-3/TRBV12-4	TRBJ2-3	TGTGCCAGCAGTTTCACCACAGATACGCAGTATTTT	CASSFTTDTQYF
NA	NA	TRBV28	TRBJ1-5	TGTGCCAGCAGTTTACTCTGGGGGGAATATCAGCCCCAGCATTTT	CASSLLWGEYQPQHF
many	TRBD1	TRBV9	TRBJ1-2	TGTGCCAGCAGCGGACAGGGGGCGTCGATGGGCTACACCTTC	CASSGQGASMGYTF
NA	TRBD1	TRBV4-3	TRBJ1-6	TGCGCCAGCAGCCAAGATCGAGGGACAGCTTCACCCCTCCACTTT	CASSQDRGTASPLHF
few	NA	TRBV27	TRBJ1-2	TGTGCCAGCAGTTTACAGGGGTCGGCGGACTATGGCTACACCTTC	CASSLQGSADYGYTF
NA	TRBD2	TRBV27	TRBJ2-1	TGTGCCAGCAGTTCAAGCGGGAGGCTGGGCGAGCAGTTCTTC	CASSSSGRLGEQFF
many	NA	TRBV4-3	TRBJ2-1	TGCGCCAGCAGCCAAGACCTTACTCTTGGCCGGGGGAATGAGCAGTTCTTC	CASSQDLTLGRGNEQFF
NA	NA	TRBV4-3	TRBJ2-3	TGCGCCAGCAGCCAAGTCTCTAAAACAGATACGCAGTATTTT	CASSQVSKTDTQYF